A selection of T cell receptor beta chains follows, all from one sample in a study of cytomegalovirus exposure and HLA in healthy donors. Using immunoSEQ multiplex PCR, the repertoire was profiled, and TCRdb retains in-frame clones only, with some absent. The sample has about 120,000 clones; around 69% are singletons. The specimen sequenced was PBMCs. The receptors here all came from a woman in her 40s in good health and CMV-seropositive. CDR3s include the opening cysteine and the closing phenylalanine or tryptophan. D genes are given only for firm matches. The size entry is marked missing in some rows and otherwise reads once, few, many or a size class.

V gene: TRBV7-9
J gene: TRBJ2-3
clone size: -
D gene: TRBD2
CDR3 DNA: TGTGCCAGCAGCCTAGGAGCGGGAGGAGCAGATACGCAGTATTTT
CDR3 protein: CASSLGAGGADTQYF

V gene: TRBV7-2
J gene: TRBJ1-1
clone size: few
D gene: TRBD1
CDR3 DNA: TGTGCCAGCAGCTCGGGACAGCGTACGGCTGAAGCTTTCTTT
CDR3 protein: CASSSGQRTAEAFF

V gene: TRBV5-4
J gene: TRBJ2-3
clone size: -
D gene: TRBD1
CDR3 DNA: TGTGCCAGCAGCCCTGGGACAGGCACAGATACGCAGTATTTT
CDR3 protein: CASSPGTGTDTQYF

V gene: TRBV14
J gene: TRBJ1-3
clone size: -
D gene: -
CDR3 DNA: TGTGCCAGCAGCGGGAGAAGCTCTGGAAACACCATATATTTT
CDR3 protein: CASSGRSSGNTIYF

V gene: TRBV9
J gene: TRBJ2-2
clone size: -
D gene: TRBD2
CDR3 DNA: TGTGCCAGCAGCGTGGCGGGGGGCACCGGGGAGCTGTTTTTT
CDR3 protein: CASSVAGGTGELFF

V gene: TRBV7-9
J gene: TRBJ2-3
clone size: few
D gene: TRBD2
CDR3 DNA: TGTGCCAGCAGCTTAGCGCGCCTAGCGGAGCCAGATACGCAGTATTTT
CDR3 protein: CASSLARLAEPDTQYF

V gene: TRBV15
J gene: TRBJ2-7
clone size: -
D gene: -
CDR3 DNA: TGTGCCACCAGCAGAGAGGGTGGGGGGGCATCTTACGAGCAGTACTTC
CDR3 protein: CATSREGGGASYEQYF

V gene: TRBV28
J gene: TRBJ1-2
clone size: once
D gene: -
CDR3 DNA: TGTGCCAGCAGTTTACTCGAGGCAGCTAACTATGGCTACACCTTC
CDR3 protein: CASSLLEAANYGYTF

V gene: TRBV7-8
J gene: TRBJ2-7
clone size: -
D gene: TRBD1
CDR3 DNA: TGTGCCAGCAGCTCGGACAGGGTAGACTACGAGCAGTACTTC
CDR3 protein: CASSSDRVDYEQYF

V gene: TRBV11-3
J gene: TRBJ2-7
clone size: -
D gene: -
CDR3 DNA: TGTGCCAGCAGCTTAGGTAGCGGAAACTACGAGCAGTACTTC
CDR3 protein: CASSLGSGNYEQYF

V gene: TRBV4-2
J gene: TRBJ2-2
clone size: -
D gene: TRBD2
CDR3 DNA: TGTGCCAGCAGCCAAGCTATAACTAGCGGGGGGGATCGGACCGGGGAGCTGTTTTTT
CDR3 protein: CASSQAITSGGDRTGELFF

V gene: TRBV5-6
J gene: TRBJ1-1
clone size: -
D gene: TRBD1
CDR3 DNA: TGTGCCAGCAGAAACAGGGGGACCATGAACACTGAAGCTTTCTTT
CDR3 protein: CASRNRGTMNTEAFF

V gene: TRBV6-1
J gene: TRBJ2-5
clone size: once
D gene: -
CDR3 DNA: TGTGCCAGCAGTGAAGCTTTGGTAGGGGTATTAGAGACCCAGTACTTC
CDR3 protein: CASSEALVGVLETQYF

V gene: TRBV5-1
J gene: TRBJ1-2
clone size: -
D gene: TRBD1
CDR3 DNA: TGCGCCAGCAGTGTATCGACAGGGTCGGCGGGGGGCTACACCTTC
CDR3 protein: CASSVSTGSAGGYTF

V gene: TRBV27
J gene: TRBJ1-4
clone size: many
D gene: TRBD1
CDR3 DNA: TGTGCCAGCAGTCTACGAGGGACAGGGGGGAGGGAAAAACTGTTTTTT
CDR3 protein: CASSLRGTGGREKLFF

V gene: TRBV5-1
J gene: TRBJ2-3
clone size: -
D gene: -
CDR3 DNA: TGCGCCAGCAGCTTGCTAGTTAGCACAGATACGCAGTATTTT
CDR3 protein: CASSLLVSTDTQYF

V gene: TRBV6-6
J gene: TRBJ2-1
clone size: many
D gene: -
CDR3 DNA: TGTGCCAGCAGTTACGCTGAGGAATACAATGAGCAGTTCTTC
CDR3 protein: CASSYAEEYNEQFF

V gene: TRBV27
J gene: TRBJ2-7
clone size: -
D gene: TRBD2
CDR3 DNA: TGTGCCAGCAGTTTCGTACTAGCGGGACTCTACGAGCAGTACTTC
CDR3 protein: CASSFVLAGLYEQYF

V gene: TRBV11-2
J gene: TRBJ2-3
clone size: once
D gene: TRBD2
CDR3 DNA: TGTGCCAGCAGCCTTAGGACTAGCGGGACTAGCACAGATACGCAGTATTTT
CDR3 protein: CASSLRTSGTSTDTQYF

V gene: TRBV6-5
J gene: TRBJ2-5
clone size: -
D gene: -
CDR3 DNA: TGTGCCAGCAGTTTAGATGACAGGTTGCTCTCGGAGACCCAGTACTTC
CDR3 protein: CASSLDDRLLSETQYF

V gene: TRBV5-1
J gene: TRBJ2-7
clone size: -
D gene: -
CDR3 DNA: TGCGCCAGCAGCTTGGTCCCAGGGTCCTACGAGCAGTACTTC
CDR3 protein: CASSLVPGSYEQYF

V gene: TRBV18
J gene: TRBJ2-4
clone size: -
D gene: TRBD2
CDR3 DNA: TGTGCCAGCTCACCGGGGGGGGACCTGGCCAAAAACATTCAGTACTTC
CDR3 protein: CASSPGGDLAKNIQYF

V gene: TRBV28
J gene: TRBJ1-1
clone size: -
D gene: -
CDR3 DNA: TGTGCCAGCACCTCGGGACAGAACACTGAAGCTTTCTTT
CDR3 protein: CASTSGQNTEAFF